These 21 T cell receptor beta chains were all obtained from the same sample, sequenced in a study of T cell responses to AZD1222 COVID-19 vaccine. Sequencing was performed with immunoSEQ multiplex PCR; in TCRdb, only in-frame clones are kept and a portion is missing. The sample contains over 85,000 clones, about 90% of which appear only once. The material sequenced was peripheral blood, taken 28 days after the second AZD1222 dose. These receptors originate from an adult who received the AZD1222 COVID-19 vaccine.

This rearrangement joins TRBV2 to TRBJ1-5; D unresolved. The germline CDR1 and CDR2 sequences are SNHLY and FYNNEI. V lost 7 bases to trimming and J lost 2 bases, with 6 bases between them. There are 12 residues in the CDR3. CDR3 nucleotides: TGTGCCAGCAAGAGGGGCAATCAGCCCCAGCATTTT. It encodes CASKRGNQPQHF.

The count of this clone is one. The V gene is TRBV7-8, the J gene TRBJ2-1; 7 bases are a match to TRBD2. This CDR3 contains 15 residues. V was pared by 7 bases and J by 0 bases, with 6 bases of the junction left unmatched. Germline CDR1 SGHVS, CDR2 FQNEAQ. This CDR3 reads CASTYRGDSYNEQFF. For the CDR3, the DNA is TGTGCCAGCACCTACCGGGGGGACTCCTACAATGAGCAGTTCTTC.

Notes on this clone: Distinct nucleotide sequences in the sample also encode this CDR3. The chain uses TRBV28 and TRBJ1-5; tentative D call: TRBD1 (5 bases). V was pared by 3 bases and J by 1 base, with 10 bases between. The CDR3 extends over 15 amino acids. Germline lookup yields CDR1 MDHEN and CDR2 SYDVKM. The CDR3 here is CASSFEGRSNQPQHF. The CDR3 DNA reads TGTGCCAGCAGTTTCGAGGGACGGAGCAATCAGCCCCAGCATTTT. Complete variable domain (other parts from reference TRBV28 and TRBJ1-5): DVKVTQSSRYLVKRTGEKVFLECVQDMDHENMFWYRQDPGLGLRLIYFSYDVKMKEKGDIPEGYSVSREKKERFSLILESASTNQTSMYLCASSFEGRSNQPQHFGDGTRLSIL.

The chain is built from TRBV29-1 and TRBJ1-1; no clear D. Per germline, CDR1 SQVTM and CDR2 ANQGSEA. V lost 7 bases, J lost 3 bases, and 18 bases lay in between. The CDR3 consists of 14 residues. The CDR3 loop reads CSARTPGTHTEAFF. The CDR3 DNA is TGCAGCGCACGGACGCCTGGAACGCACACTGAAGCTTTCTTT.

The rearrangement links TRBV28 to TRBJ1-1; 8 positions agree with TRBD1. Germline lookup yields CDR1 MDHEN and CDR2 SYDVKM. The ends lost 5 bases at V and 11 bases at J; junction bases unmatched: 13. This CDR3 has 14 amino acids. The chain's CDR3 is CASSLTGTGSWAFF. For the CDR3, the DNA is TGTGCCAGCAGTCTAACCGGGACAGGATCCTGGGCTTTCTTT.

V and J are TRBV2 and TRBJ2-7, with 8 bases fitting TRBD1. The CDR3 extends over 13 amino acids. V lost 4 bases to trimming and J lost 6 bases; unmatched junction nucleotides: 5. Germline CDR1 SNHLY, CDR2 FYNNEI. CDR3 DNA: TGTGCCAGCAGTGCACAGGGGGTCGGCGAGCAGTACTTC. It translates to CASSAQGVGEQYF.

The CDR3 DNA sequence: TGCAGCGTTGAAGGGACAGGGGTCGGAACCTACGAGCAGTACTTC. Translation gives CSVEGTGVGTYEQYF. The V call is TRBV29-1, the J call TRBJ2-7; the match to TRBD1 covers 9 bases. With 1 base clipped from V and 2 bases from J, the junction kept 6 bases outside the gene matches. The CDR3 extends over 15 amino acids. Germline assignment: CDR1 SQVTM and CDR2 ANQGSEA.

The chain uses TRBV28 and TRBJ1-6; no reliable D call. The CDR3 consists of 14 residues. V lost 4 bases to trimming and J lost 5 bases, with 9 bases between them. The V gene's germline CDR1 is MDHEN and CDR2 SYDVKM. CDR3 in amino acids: CASSSRWNNSPLHF. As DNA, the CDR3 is TGTGCCAGCAGTTCCAGATGGAATAATTCACCCCTCCACTTT.

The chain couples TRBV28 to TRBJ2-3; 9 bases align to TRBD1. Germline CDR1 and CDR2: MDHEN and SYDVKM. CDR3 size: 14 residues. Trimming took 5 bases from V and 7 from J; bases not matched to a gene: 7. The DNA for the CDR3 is TGTGCCAGCAGTAGGACAGGGGTCGCCTATACGCAGTATTTT. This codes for CASSRTGVAYTQYF.

The CDR3 bases are TGTGCCAGCTTCCGGACTAGCGGGAGTACCAATGAGCAGTTCTTC. Translating it yields CASFRTSGSTNEQFF. The V gene is TRBV2, the J gene TRBJ2-1; 13 positions agree with TRBD2. The germline V gene encodes CDR1 SNHLY and CDR2 FYNNEI. The CDR3 loop spans 15 amino acids. J gave up 6 bases and V 8 bases, and 7 bases lay outside the gene matches. The whole variable domain, filled in from reference TRBV2 and TRBJ2-1, reads EPEVTQTPSHQVTQMGQEVILRCVPISNHLYFYWYRQILGQKVEFLVSFYNNEISEKSEIFDDQFSVERPDGSNFTLKIRSTKLEDSAMYFCASFRTSGSTNEQFFGPGTRLTVL.

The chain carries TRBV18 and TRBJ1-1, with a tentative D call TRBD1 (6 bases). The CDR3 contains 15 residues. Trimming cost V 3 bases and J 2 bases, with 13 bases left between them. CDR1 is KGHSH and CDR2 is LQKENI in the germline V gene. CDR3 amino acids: CASSPYGGRNTEAFF. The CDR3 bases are TGTGCCAGCTCACCCTACGGGGGGCGAAACACTGAAGCTTTCTTT.

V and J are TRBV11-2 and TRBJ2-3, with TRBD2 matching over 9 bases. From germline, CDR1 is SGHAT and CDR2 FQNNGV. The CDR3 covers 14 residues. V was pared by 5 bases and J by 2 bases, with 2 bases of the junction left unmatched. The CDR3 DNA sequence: TGTGCCAGCAGCCTGGGACTAGCCACAGATACGCAGTATTTT. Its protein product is CASSLGLATDTQYF.

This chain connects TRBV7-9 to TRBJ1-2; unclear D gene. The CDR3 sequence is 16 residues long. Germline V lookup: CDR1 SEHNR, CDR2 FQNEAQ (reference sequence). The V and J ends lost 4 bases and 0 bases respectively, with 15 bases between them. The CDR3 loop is CASSSDDGEANYGYTF. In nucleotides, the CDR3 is TGTGCCAGCAGCTCGGACGATGGGGAAGCTAACTATGGCTACACCTTC.

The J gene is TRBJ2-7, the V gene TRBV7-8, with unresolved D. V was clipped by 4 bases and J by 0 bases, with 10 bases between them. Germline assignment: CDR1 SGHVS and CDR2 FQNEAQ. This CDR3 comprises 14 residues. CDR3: CASSSGQSSYEQYF. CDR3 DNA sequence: TGTGCCAGCAGCTCTGGCCAGAGCTCCTACGAGCAGTACTTC.

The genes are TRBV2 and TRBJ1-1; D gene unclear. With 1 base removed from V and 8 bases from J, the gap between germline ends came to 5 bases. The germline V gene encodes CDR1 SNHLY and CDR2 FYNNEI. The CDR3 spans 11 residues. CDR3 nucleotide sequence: TGTGCCAGCAGTGAAGATAGCGAAGCTTTCTTT. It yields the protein CASSEDSEAFF.

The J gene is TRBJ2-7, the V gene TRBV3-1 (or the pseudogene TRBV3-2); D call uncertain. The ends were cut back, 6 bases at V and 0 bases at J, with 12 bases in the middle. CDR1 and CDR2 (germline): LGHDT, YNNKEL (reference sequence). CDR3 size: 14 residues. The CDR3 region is CASRPTEYSYEQYF. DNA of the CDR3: TGTGCCAGCAGACCGACCGAATACTCCTACGAGCAGTACTTC.

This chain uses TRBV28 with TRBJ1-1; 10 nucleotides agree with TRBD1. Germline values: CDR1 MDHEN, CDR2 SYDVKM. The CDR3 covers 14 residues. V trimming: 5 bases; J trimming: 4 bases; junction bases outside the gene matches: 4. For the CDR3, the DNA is TGTGCCAGCAGTCTTGACAGGGGGCCCACTGAAGCTTTCTTT. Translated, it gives CASSLDRGPTEAFF.

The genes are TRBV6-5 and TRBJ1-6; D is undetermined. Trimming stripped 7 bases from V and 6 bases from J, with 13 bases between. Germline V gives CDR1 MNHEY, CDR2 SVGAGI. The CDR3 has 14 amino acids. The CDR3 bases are TGTGCCAGCACCCGCAGTGGGATTAATTCACCCCTCCACTTT. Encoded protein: CASTRSGINSPLHF.

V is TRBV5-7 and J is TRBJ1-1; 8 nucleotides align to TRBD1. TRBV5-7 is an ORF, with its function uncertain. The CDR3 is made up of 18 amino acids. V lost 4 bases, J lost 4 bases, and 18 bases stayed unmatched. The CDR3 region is CASSPNHPGDRKSTEAFF. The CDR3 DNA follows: TGTGCCAGCAGCCCTAACCACCCAGGGGACAGGAAGAGCACTGAAGCTTTCTTT.

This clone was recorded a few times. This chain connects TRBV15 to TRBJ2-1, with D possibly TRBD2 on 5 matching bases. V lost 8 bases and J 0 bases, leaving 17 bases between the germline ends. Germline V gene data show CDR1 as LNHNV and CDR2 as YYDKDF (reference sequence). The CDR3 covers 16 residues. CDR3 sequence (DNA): TGTGCCACCCAAAATGCGCGGGTGAGCTCCTACAATGAGCAGTTCTTC. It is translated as CATQNARVSSYNEQFF.

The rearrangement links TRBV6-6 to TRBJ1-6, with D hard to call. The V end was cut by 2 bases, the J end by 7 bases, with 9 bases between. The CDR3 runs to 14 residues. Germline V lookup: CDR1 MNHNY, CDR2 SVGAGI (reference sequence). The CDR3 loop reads CASSYGVLNSPLHF. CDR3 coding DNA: TGTGCCAGCAGTTACGGCGTCCTAAATTCACCCCTCCACTTT.